The rows below give T cell receptor beta chains drawn from one sample of a study of naive and memory T cell subsets. TCRdb recomputed calls from the 5' RACE reads with MiXCR, one row per CDR3 protein. This table has 25,000 to 35,000 distinct CDR3 sequences, over 15% appearing once. Receptor source: a female donor in good health. CDR3s include the opening cysteine and the closing phenylalanine or tryptophan. The order of the fields is J gene, clone size, V gene, D gene, CDR3 DNA, CDR3 protein. The D gene is left open where the match is weak. Only some rows state a clone size, as once, few, many or a class for expanded clones.

>TRBJ2-7|-|TRBV12-3/TRBV12-4|-
TGTGCCAGCAGTTTAGGACTGGGTGGGGGCGAGCAGTACTTC
CASSLGLGGGEQYF
>TRBJ2-3|medium-sized|TRBV6-5|-
TGTGCCAGCAGTAAAAGGACAGCTAGCACAGATACGCAGTATTTT
CASSKRTASTDTQYF
>TRBJ2-3|-|TRBV20-1|TRBD2
TGCAGTGCTGGGGGACTAGCGGGTACAGATACGCAGTATTTT
CSAGGLAGTDTQYF
>TRBJ1-2|-|TRBV12-3/TRBV12-4|-
TGTGCCAGCAGTTTCCCAGGGGACGGCTACACCTTC
CASSFPGDGYTF
>TRBJ2-7|few|TRBV29-1|TRBD1
TGCAGCGTCAACACTGGACAGGGGAACTACGAGCAGTACTTC
CSVNTGQGNYEQYF
>TRBJ2-5|many|TRBV20-1|-
TGCAGTGCTAGAATCGGGGGCCCACAAGAGACCCAGTACTTC
CSARIGGPQETQYF
>TRBJ1-4|many|TRBV6-5|TRBD1
TGTGCCAGCACCAGGACGACAGGGTCGGGGGATATGCTGTTTTTT
CASTRTTGSGDMLFF
>TRBJ2-3|many|TRBV14|TRBD2
TGTGCCAGCAGCCAGGAACCGGGACTAGCGGGTATTACAGATACGCAGTATTTT
CASSQEPGLAGITDTQYF
>TRBJ2-2|many|TRBV29-1|-
TGCAGCGTCATACACGGGGACACCGGGGAGCTGTTTTTT
CSVIHGDTGELFF
>TRBJ2-2|-|TRBV5-1|TRBD1
TGCGCCAGCGAGACCGGGACAGGGGGCTCCGGGGAGCTGTTTTTT
CASETGTGGSGELFF
>TRBJ2-3|-|TRBV29-1|-
TGCAGCGCCGACTGGGGTACAGATACGCAGTATTTT
CSADWGTDTQYF
>TRBJ2-2|many|TRBV7-9|TRBD2
TGTGCCAGCAGCCCTAAAATTAGCGGGGACCCGAACACCGGGGAGCTGTTTTTT
CASSPKISGDPNTGELFF
>TRBJ1-3|many|TRBV7-6|-
TGTGCCAGCAGCCCTCTTAGGGCCGCTGGAAACACCATATATTTT
CASSPLRAAGNTIYF
>TRBJ2-7|-|TRBV12-3/TRBV12-4|TRBD1
TGTGCCAGCAGTTCCTTCGGACAGGGATCCTACGAGCAGTACTTC
CASSSFGQGSYEQYF
>TRBJ2-7|many|TRBV7-9|TRBD1
TGTGCCAGCAGCTTAGGAGGGACAGTTACCTACGAGCAGTACTTC
CASSLGGTVTYEQYF
>TRBJ2-1|many|TRBV7-2|TRBD2
TGTGCCAGCAGCTTAGGGGGCGGGGGGTCCTACAATGAGCAGTTCTTC
CASSLGGGGSYNEQFF
>TRBJ1-6|-|TRBV11-2|-
TGTGCCAGCAGCTTAGACGGGACCCTCGGGGGGTCACCCCTCCACTTT
CASSLDGTLGGSPLHF
>TRBJ2-7|many|TRBV29-1|-
TGCAGCGTTTGGACAGTGAGCTCCTACGAGCAGTACTTC
CSVWTVSSYEQYF
>TRBJ1-2|many|TRBV10-2|-
TGCGCCAGCACCCCCTCGTGGGGTGGCTATGGCGACACCTTC
CASTPSWGGYGDTF
>TRBJ1-3|-|TRBV6-6|TRBD1
TGTGCCAGCAGAAGGGACAGCTCTGGAAACACCATATATTTT
CASRRDSSGNTIYF
>TRBJ2-2|few|TRBV29-1|TRBD1
TGCAGCGTCGACAGGGGTTACACCGGGGAGCTGTTTTTT
CSVDRGYTGELFF
>TRBJ2-1|many|TRBV7-2|TRBD2
TGTGCCAGCAGCCTCGGGACTAGTTCCTACAATGAGCAGTTCTTC
CASSLGTSSYNEQFF
>TRBJ2-5|few|TRBV10-3|-
TGTGCCATCAGTGACATCGGGACGGCCGGGACCCAGTACTTC
CAISDIGTAGTQYF
>TRBJ2-1|-|TRBV7-9|-
TGTGCCAGCAGCCCGCCTCCAGGGGGGACCGATGAGCAGTTCTTC
CASSPPPGGTDEQFF
>TRBJ2-7|many|TRBV7-6|-
TGTGCCAGCGGACTGACGAGCTCCTACGAGCAGTACTTC
CASGLTSSYEQYF
>TRBJ2-1|many|TRBV10-3|-
TGTGCCACCATGGCCGATAGCGACCCTCCGCAGTTCTTC
CATMADSDPPQFF
>TRBJ2-7|many|TRBV20-1|-
TGCAGTGCTACCGGACCGAGCTACGAGCAGTACTTC
CSATGPSYEQYF
>TRBJ2-3|many|TRBV18|-
TGTGCCAGCTCACCACCTTCGGTAGCAGATACGCAGTATTTT
CASSPPSVADTQYF
>TRBJ2-1|medium-sized|TRBV27|TRBD2
TGTGCCAGCAGTGGGACTAGCAATGAGCAGTTCTTC
CASSGTSNEQFF
>TRBJ1-6|once|TRBV5-5|-
TGTGCCAGCAGCTTTCCAGGGGTAGGTTCACCCCTCCACTTT
CASSFPGVGSPLHF
>TRBJ1-6|-|TRBV6-1|-
TGTGCCAGCAGTGAGGGACATCAAATATATAATTCACCCCTCCACTTT
CASSEGHQIYNSPLHF
>TRBJ2-2|many|TRBV29-1|-
TGCAGCGTGGCCGGACTCTATACCGGGGAGCTGTTTTTT
CSVAGLYTGELFF
>TRBJ2-1|-|TRBV7-2|-
TGTGCCAGCAGGAACTACAGAAGAACCTACAATGAGCAGTTCTTC
CASRNYRRTYNEQFF
>TRBJ1-1|-|TRBV12-3/TRBV12-4|-
TGTGCCAGCACGCCCCAGGTTGGAGCTGAAGCTTTCTTT
CASTPQVGAEAFF
>TRBJ2-7|-|TRBV10-3|TRBD1
TGTGCCATCAGACCAACAGGGGCCACCACCTACGAGCAGTACTTC
CAIRPTGATTYEQYF
>TRBJ2-1|few|TRBV24-1|-
TGTGCCACCAGTGACCCGGACACTGTGCAGTTCTTC
CATSDPDTVQFF
>TRBJ2-2|many|TRBV7-2|-
TGTGCCAGCAGCGCGGGACCAACGATCGGGGAGCTGTTTTTT
CASSAGPTIGELFF
>TRBJ2-7|few|TRBV5-5|TRBD1
TGTGCCAGCAGCGTCGGACAGGGGGCCTACGAGCAGTACTTC
CASSVGQGAYEQYF
>TRBJ1-1|many|TRBV29-1|-
TGCAGCGTTAACACTGGGGCGAACACTGAAGCTTTCTTT
CSVNTGANTEAFF
>TRBJ2-1|many|TRBV20-1|-
TGCAGTGCTAGTCGAAGGGACCGAGGCAATGAGCAGTTCTTC
CSASRRDRGNEQFF
>TRBJ1-2|many|TRBV29-1|-
TGCAGCGTTGAAGATTCGGCGGAAACTAACTATGGCTACACCTTC
CSVEDSAETNYGYTF
>TRBJ1-1|-|TRBV6-1|-
TGTGCCAGCAGTGTACCGGGACCCGAAGCTTTCTTT
CASSVPGPEAFF
>TRBJ1-3|-|TRBV12-3/TRBV12-4|-
TGTGCCAGCAGTTTCGACGGAAACACCATATATTTT
CASSFDGNTIYF
>TRBJ2-7|few|TRBV10-2|-
TGCGCCAGCAGTGATAGGCTCCGAGGGGCCTACGAGCAGTACTTC
CASSDRLRGAYEQYF
>TRBJ1-1|many|TRBV11-2|-
TGTGCCAGCAGCTTAGCCGTGGGGAGGACTGAAGCTTTCTTT
CASSLAVGRTEAFF
>TRBJ1-1|-|TRBV28|-
TGTGCCAGCAGTTTATTCGCAGAGAACACTGAAGCTTTCTTT
CASSLFAENTEAFF
>TRBJ2-5|many|TRBV11-2|TRBD1
TGTGCCAGCAGCATGGGGACAGGGAACCAAGAGACCCAGTACTTC
CASSMGTGNQETQYF
>TRBJ2-7|few|TRBV6-2/TRBV6-3|-
TGTGCCAGCAGTTACCCTCCTATTGGGATCTACGAGCAGTACTTC
CASSYPPIGIYEQYF
>TRBJ1-2|-|TRBV12-3/TRBV12-4|TRBD1
TGTGCCAGCAGTCCAGACAGGGGGGTTGGCTACACCTTC
CASSPDRGVGYTF
>TRBJ1-1|-|TRBV20-1|-
TGCAGTGCGACGCCGGGACGAGAAGCTTTCTTT
CSATPGREAFF
>TRBJ2-1|many|TRBV20-1|TRBD2
TGCAGTGCTAGAGAGGGAGCGGGGGGAGGAAATGAGCAGTTCTTC
CSAREGAGGGNEQFF
>TRBJ2-6|few|TRBV5-1|TRBD1
TGCGCCAGCAGCTTGGCAGGGGGCGGCAACGTCCTGACTTTC
CASSLAGGGNVLTF
>TRBJ1-1|many|TRBV7-9|TRBD1
TGTGCCAGCAGCCCCCCGGACAGGGGAGGCACTGAAGCTTTCTTT
CASSPPDRGGTEAFF